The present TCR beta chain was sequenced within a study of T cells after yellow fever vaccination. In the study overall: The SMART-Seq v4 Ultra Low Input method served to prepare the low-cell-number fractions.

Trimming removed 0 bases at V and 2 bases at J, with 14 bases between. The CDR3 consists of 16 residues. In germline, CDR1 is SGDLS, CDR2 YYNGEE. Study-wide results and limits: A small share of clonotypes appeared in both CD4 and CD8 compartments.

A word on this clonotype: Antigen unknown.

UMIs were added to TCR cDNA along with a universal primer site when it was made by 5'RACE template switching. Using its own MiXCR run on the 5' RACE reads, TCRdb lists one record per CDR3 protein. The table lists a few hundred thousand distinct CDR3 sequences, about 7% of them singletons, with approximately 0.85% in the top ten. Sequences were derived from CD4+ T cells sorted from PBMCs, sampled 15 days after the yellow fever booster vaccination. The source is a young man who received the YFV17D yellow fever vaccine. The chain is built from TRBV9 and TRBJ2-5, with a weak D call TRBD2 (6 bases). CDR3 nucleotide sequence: TGTGCCAGCAGCGTAGCGGGGACTCGCGGGCAAGAGACCCAGTACTTC. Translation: CASSVAGTRGQETQYF.